This paragraph covers one T cell receptor (beta chain) sequence. TCR beta CDR3 region amplification was performed from RNA transcripts. With the HTBI primer set, the TCR CDR3 went through a first round of RT-PCR. TCRdb reprocessed the multiplex PCR reads via MiXCR and lists one record per CDR3 protein. Among about 480,000 distinct CDR3 sequences listed, around an eighth were seen once. These data are taken from a study of T cells in Graves' hyperthyroidism and ophthalmopathy. This CDR3 has 15 amino acids. Between the trimmed V and J ends, which lost 7 bases and 2 bases, there was a span of 16 bases. Per germline, CDR1 WSHSY and CDR2 SAAADI. For Graves' hyperthyroidism to be stable, ophthalmopathy could not progress within 18 months.

The TCR comes from a woman aged 18-30 years with Graves' hyperthyroidism. The gene calls are TRBV10-2 and TRBJ2-3, with D possibly TRBD1 on 5 matching bases. The material sequenced was blood. In DNA, the CDR3 is TGCGCCAGCACCCCAGACAGAGAGTTCACAGATACGCAGTATTTT. Its protein product is CASTPDREFTDTQYF.